This T cell receptor (beta chain) is drawn from a study of blood T cell repertoires in COVID-19. About the research overall: Material from acute and convalescent COVID-19 was sourced from the United States, Italy and Spain. T cells, B-cell-depleted T cells, or PBMCs provided the cDNA or gDNA that served as material.

This CDR3 has 13 amino acids. Germline values: CDR1 SGDLS, CDR2 YYNGEE. V lost 3 bases and J 9 bases, leaving 15 bases between the germline ends. In the authors' workflow: Nucleated cell number was recorded as an estimate derived from reference gene primer amplification. The repertoire was sequenced with immunoSEQ multiplex PCR; TCRdb's copy has only in-frame clones and lacks some. V, J and clone size are those of that table, while D and trimming were read from the DNA. The data hold some 130,000 clones, with more than 80% observed a single time. The TCR was taken from a human donor in a cohort sampled during active COVID-19. The chain is built from TRBV9 and TRBJ2-5; maybe TRBD1 (5 bases). The sample consisted of peripheral blood. CDR3 bases: TGTGCCAGCAGCGATGCTGGGGCCCAGGCCCAGTACTTC. Translation: CASSDAGAQAQYF.